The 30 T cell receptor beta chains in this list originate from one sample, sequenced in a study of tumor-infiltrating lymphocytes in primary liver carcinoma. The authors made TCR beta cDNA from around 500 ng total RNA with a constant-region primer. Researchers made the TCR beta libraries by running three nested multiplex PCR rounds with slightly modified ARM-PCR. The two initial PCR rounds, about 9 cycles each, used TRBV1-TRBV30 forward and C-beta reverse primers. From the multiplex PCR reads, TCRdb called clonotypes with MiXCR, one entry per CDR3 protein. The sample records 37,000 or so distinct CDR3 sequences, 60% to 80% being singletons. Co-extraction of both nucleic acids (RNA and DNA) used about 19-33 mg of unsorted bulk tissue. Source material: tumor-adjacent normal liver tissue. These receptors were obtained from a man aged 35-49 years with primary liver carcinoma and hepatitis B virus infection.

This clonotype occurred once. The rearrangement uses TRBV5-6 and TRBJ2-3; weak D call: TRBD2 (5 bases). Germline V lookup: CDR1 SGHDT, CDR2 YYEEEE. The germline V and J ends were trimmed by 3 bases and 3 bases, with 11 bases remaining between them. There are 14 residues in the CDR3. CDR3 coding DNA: TGTGCCAGCAGCTCGCAGAGGGCAACAGATACGCAGTATTTT. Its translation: CASSSQRATDTQYF.

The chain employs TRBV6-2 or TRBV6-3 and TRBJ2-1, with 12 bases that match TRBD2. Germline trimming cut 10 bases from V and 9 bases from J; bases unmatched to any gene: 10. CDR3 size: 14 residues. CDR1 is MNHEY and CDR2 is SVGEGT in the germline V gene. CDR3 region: CANRLAGGPGEQFF. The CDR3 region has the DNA TGTGCCAACCGCCTAGCGGGAGGGCCGGGTGAGCAGTTCTTC.

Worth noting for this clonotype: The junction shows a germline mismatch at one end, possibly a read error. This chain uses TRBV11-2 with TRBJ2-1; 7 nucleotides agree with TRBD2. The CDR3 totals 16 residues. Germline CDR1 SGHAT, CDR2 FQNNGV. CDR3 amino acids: CTNSFGGGRRFNEQIF. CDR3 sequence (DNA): TGTACCAACAGCTTTGGGGGAGGGAGGCGCTTCAATGAGCAGATCTTC.

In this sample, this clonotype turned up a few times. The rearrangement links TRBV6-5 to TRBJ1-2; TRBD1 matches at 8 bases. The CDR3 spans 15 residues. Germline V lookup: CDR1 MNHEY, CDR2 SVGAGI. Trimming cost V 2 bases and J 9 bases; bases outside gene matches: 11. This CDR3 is CASSYPNRGGYCYTF. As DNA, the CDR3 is TGTGCCAGCAGTTACCCGAACAGGGGGGGGTATTGCTACACCTTC.

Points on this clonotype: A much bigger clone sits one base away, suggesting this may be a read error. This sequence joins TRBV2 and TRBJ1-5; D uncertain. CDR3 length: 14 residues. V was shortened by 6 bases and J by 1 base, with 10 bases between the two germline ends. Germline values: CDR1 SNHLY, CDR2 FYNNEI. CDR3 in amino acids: CASSLDGSNQPQHF. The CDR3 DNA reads TGTGCCAGCAGCTTGGACGGGAGCAATCAGCCCCAGCATTTT. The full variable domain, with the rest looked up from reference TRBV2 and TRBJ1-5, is EPEVTQTPSHQVTQMGQEVILRCVPISNHLYFYWYRQILGQKVEFLVSFYNNEISEKSEIFDDQFSVERPDGSNFTLKIRSTKLEDSAMYFCASSLDGSNQPQHFGDGTRLSIL.

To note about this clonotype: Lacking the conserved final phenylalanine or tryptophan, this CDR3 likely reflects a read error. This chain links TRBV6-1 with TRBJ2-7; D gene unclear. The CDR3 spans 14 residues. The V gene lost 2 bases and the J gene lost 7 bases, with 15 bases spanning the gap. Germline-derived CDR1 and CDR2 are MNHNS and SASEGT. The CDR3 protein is CASSERAEYYEQYL. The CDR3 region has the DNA TGTGCCAGCAGTGAACGGGCTGAATACTATGAGCAGTACTTA.

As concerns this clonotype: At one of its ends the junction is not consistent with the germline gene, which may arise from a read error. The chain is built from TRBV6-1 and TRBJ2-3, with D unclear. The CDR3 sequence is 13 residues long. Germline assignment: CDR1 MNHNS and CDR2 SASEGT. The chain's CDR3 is CTSSEVRGDTQYF. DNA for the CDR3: TGTACCAGCAGTGAGGTGCGTGGAGATACGCAATATTTT.

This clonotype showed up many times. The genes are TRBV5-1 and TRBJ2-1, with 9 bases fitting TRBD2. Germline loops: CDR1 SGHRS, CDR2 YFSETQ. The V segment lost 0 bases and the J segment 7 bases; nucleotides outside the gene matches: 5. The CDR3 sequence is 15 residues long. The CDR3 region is CASSLASGKENEQFF. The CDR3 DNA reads TGCGCCAGCAGCTTGGCTAGCGGGAAGGAAAATGAGCAGTTCTTC.

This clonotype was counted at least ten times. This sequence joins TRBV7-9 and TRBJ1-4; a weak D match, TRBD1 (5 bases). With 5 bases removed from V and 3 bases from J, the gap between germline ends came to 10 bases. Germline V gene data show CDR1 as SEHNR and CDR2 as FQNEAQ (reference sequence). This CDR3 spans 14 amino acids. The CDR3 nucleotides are TGTGCCAGCAGCCTCGGGACGGCTAATGAAAAACTGTTTTTT. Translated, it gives CASSLGTANEKLFF.

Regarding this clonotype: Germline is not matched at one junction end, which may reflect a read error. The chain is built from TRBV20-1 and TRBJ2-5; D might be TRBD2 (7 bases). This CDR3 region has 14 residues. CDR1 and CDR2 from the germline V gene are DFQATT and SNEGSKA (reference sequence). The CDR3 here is CSVRGGAVQETQYF. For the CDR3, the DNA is TGCAGTGTTAGAGGGGGGGCGGTTCAAGAGACCCAGTACTTC.

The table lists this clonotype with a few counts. CDR3 loop: CSVSRDRDNEQFF. In nucleotides, the CDR3 is TGCAGCGTCTCCCGGGACAGGGACAATGAGCAGTTCTTC. The chain is built from TRBV29-1 and TRBJ2-1; 9 nucleotides match TRBD1. The CDR3 covers 13 residues. The V and J ends lost 6 bases and 5 bases, in that order; junction bases with no gene match: 5. Germline loops: CDR1 SQVTM, CDR2 ANQGSEA.

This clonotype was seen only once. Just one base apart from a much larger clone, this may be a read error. The CDR3 loop reads CASGLDLGGEQYF. The DNA of the CDR3 is TGTGCCAGCGGCTTAGATTTGGGGGGCGAGCAGTACTTC. This sequence joins TRBV7-3 and TRBJ2-7; TRBD2 is a possible D gene (6 bases). Germline CDR1 and CDR2: SGHTA and FQGTGA. The CDR3 contains 13 residues.

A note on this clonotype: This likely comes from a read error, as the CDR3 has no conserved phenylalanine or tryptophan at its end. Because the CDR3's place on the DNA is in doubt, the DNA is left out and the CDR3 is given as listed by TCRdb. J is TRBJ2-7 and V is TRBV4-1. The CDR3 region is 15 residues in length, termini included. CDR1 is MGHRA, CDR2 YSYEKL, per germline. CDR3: CASSPDRSNTYEQSL.

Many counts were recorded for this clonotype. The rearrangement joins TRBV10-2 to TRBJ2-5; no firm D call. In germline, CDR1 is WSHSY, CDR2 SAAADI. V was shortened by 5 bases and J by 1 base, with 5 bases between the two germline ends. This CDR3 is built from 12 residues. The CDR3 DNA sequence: TGCGCCAGCAGTCACAGCCAAGAGACCCAGTACTTC. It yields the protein CASSHSQETQYF.

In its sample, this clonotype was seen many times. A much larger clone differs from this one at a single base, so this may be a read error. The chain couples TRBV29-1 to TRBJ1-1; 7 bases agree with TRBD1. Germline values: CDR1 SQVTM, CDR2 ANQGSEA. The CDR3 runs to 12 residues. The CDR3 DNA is TGCAGCGTGGTTGACAGGGCCACTGGAGCTTTCTTT. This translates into CSVVDRATGAFF.

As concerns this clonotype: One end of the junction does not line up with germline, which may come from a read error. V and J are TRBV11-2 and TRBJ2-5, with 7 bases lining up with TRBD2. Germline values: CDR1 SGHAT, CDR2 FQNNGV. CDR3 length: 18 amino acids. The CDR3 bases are TGTGCCAGCATCCCTAGCTCAATCCAGGGTACTGGGCGGGGGACCCAATACTTC. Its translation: CASIPSSIQGTGRGTQYF.

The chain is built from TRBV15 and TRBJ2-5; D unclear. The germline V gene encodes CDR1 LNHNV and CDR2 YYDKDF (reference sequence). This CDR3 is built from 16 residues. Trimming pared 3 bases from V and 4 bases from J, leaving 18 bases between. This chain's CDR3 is CATSSDGGRLRETQYF. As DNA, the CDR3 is TGTGCCACCAGCAGCGATGGCGGAAGACTCCGAGAGACCCAGTACTTC.

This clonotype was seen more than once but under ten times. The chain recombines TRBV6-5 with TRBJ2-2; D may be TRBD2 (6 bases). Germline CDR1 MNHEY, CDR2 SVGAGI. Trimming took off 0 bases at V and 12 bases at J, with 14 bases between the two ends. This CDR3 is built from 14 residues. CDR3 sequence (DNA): TGTGCCAGCAGTTACTCGGAGAAACGGGAGAAGCTGTTTTTT. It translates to CASSYSEKREKLFF.

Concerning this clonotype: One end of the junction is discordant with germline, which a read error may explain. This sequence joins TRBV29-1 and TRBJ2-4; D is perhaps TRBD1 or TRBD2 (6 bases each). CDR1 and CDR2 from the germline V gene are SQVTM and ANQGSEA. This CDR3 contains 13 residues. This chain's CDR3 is CSVEYGGADIQCF. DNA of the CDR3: TGCAGCGTTGAATACGGGGGCGCTGACATTCAGTGCTTC.

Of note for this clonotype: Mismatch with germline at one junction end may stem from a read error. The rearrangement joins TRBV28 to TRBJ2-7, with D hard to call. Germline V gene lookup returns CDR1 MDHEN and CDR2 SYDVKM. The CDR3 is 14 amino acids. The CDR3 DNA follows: TGTGCCAGGAGTTTAACTAACCATAGCTACGAGCAGTACTTC. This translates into CARSLTNHSYEQYF.

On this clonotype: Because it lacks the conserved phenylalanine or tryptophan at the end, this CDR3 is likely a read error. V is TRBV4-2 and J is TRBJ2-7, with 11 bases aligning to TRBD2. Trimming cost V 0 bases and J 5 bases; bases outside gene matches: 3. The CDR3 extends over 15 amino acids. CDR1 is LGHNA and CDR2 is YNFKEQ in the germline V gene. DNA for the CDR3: TGTGCCAGCAGCCAAGATAGCGGGAGGGACGACGAGCAGTACTCC. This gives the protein CASSQDSGRDDEQYS.

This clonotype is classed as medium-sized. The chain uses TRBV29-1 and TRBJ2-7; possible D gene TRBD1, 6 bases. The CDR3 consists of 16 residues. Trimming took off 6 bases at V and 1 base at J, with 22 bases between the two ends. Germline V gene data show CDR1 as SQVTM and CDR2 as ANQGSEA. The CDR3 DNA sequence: TGCAGCGTCTTCACCTCAGGGGCCCTCAAATCCTACGAGCAGTACTTC. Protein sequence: CSVFTSGALKSYEQYF.

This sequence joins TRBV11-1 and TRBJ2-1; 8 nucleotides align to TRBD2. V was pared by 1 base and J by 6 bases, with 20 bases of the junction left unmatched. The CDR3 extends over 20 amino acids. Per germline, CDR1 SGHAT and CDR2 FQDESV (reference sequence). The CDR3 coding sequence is TGTGCCAGCAGCTTAGGAAAGATTAGCGGGGCCTCACGGTTAGGCAATGAGCAGTTCTTC. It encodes CASSLGKISGASRLGNEQFF.

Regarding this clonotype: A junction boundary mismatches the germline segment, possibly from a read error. The CDR3 region is CTSSSVLAGGPAQETQYF. CDR3 in DNA: TGCACCAGCAGCTCAGTCCTAGCGGGGGGGCCGGCCCAAGAGACCCAGTACTTC. The chain carries TRBV7-9 and TRBJ2-5; the match to TRBD2 covers 12 bases. The CDR3 consists of 18 residues. Germline V gives CDR1 SEHNR, CDR2 FQNEAQ (reference sequence).

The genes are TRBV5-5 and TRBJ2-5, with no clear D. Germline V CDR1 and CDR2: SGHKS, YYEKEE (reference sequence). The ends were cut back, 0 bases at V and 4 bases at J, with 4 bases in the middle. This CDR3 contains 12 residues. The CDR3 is CASSLGTETQYF. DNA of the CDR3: TGTGCCAGCAGCTTGGGTACAGAGACCCAGTACTTC.

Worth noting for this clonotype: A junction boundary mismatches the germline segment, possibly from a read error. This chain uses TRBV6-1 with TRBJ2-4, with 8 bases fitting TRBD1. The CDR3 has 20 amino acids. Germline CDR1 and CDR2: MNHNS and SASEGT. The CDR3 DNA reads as TGTGCCAGCAGTGAAGCACTTGGATATGTCGGACAGGGTGTCAAAAACATTAAGTACTTC. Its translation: CASSEALGYVGQGVKNIKYF.

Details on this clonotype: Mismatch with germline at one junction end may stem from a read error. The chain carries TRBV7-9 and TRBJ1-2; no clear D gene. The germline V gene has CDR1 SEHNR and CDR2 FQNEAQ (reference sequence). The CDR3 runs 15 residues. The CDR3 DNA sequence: TGTGCCAGCGGCTTGAGTAGGGAGTCCTCCTATGGCTACACCTTC. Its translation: CASGLSRESSYGYTF.

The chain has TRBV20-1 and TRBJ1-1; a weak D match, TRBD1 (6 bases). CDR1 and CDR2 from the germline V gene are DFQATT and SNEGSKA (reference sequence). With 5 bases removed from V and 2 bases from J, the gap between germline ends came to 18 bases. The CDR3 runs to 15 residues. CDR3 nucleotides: TGCAGTGCTCCGAGACCCCAACAGGGTAACACTGAAGCTTTCTTT. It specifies CSAPRPQQGNTEAFF.

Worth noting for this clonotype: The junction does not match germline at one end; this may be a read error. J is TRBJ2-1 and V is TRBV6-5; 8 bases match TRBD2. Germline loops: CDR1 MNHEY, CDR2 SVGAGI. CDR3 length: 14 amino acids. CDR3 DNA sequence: TGTGTCAGCAGTCAAGTCGGGAGGGTGATTGAGCAGTTCTTC. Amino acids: CVSSQVGRVIEQFF.

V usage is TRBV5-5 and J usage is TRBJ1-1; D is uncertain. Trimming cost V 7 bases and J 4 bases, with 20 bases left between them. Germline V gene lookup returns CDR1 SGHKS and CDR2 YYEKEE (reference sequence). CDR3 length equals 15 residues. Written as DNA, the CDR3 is TGTGCCAGCGGCCATGAGGGTGAGCAGTGCACTGAAGCTTTCTTT. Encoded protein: CASGHEGEQCTEAFF.